The rows below give T cell receptor beta chains drawn from one sample of a study of blood T cells in healthy people across ages. TCRdb re-analysed the 5' RACE reads in MiXCR, keeping a single row per CDR3 protein. The sample carries hundreds of thousands of distinct CDR3 sequences, around two fifths recorded once. Sequences were obtained from blood. These receptors all stem from a man older than 75 in good health. Each CDR3 is given with its conserved first and last residue. A D gene is named only where the DNA matches it firmly. Not all rows give a size; the values are once, few, many and, for expanded clones, a class.

size: many
V: TRBV7-9
J: TRBJ1-2
D: -
DNA: TGTGCCAGCAGCTTAACGCGGACAGTATTGGGCTACACCTTC
CDR3: CASSLTRTVLGYTF

size: -
V: TRBV7-4
J: TRBJ1-3
D: TRBD1
DNA: TGTGCCAGCAGCTGGAAGGACAGGGGGCCCGGAAACACCATATATTTT
CDR3: CASSWKDRGPGNTIYF

size: -
V: TRBV13
J: TRBJ2-7
D: TRBD1
DNA: TGTGCCAGCAGCGACCGGGACAGGTATTCCTACGAGCAGTACTTC
CDR3: CASSDRDRYSYEQYF

size: -
V: TRBV6-2/TRBV6-3
J: TRBJ2-3
D: -
DNA: TGTGCCAGCAGTAAAGCCTCAATGCCAGATACGCAGTATTTT
CDR3: CASSKASMPDTQYF

size: -
V: TRBV28
J: TRBJ1-5
D: -
DNA: TGTGCCAGCAGTTTGGGAAGGGGACGGTTGGATCAGCCCCAGCATTTT
CDR3: CASSLGRGRLDQPQHF

size: -
V: TRBV20-1
J: TRBJ1-1
D: -
DNA: TGCAGTGCCGCCAGGACAGCGAACACTGAAGCTTTCTTT
CDR3: CSAARTANTEAFF

size: -
V: TRBV27
J: TRBJ2-7
D: TRBD2
DNA: TGTGCCAGCAGTTTAATTCGGGGGGAAGGCGAGCAGTACTTC
CDR3: CASSLIRGEGEQYF

size: -
V: TRBV20-1
J: TRBJ2-1
D: TRBD1
DNA: TGCAGTGCTCTGGACAGGGATACTTACTACGAGCAGTTCTTC
CDR3: CSALDRDTYYEQFF

size: -
V: TRBV7-6
J: TRBJ2-2
D: TRBD1
DNA: TGTGCCAGCAGCCCCCCGGACAGGGGGGCGAACACCGGGGAGCTGTTTTTT
CDR3: CASSPPDRGANTGELFF

size: -
V: TRBV20-1
J: TRBJ2-4
D: -
DNA: TGCAGTGCTAGAGAGGGGATACTAGCCAAAAACATTCAGTACTTC
CDR3: CSAREGILAKNIQYF

size: few
V: TRBV6-5
J: TRBJ1-6
D: -
DNA: TGTGCCAGCCGGGACACACATTCACCCCTCCACTTT
CDR3: CASRDTHSPLHF

size: once
V: TRBV21-1
J: TRBJ2-3
D: -
DNA: TGTGCCAGCAGCGAAATCGATCCTTGGGGGGAGCAGAAGTTGGAGGAAGGTACGCAGTATTTT
CDR3: CASSEIDPWGEQKLEEGTQYF

size: -
V: TRBV27
J: TRBJ1-5
D: -
DNA: TGTGCCAGCAGTTTAATTAGCGGGACTCTAGGGCCCCAGCATTTT
CDR3: CASSLISGTLGPQHF

size: few
V: TRBV7-2
J: TRBJ2-1
D: TRBD1
DNA: TGTGCCAGCAGCTATACAGGGGGCGATGAGCAGTTCTTC
CDR3: CASSYTGGDEQFF

size: -
V: TRBV3-1
J: TRBJ2-1
D: -
DNA: TGTGCCAGCAGCTCCCAAGTTGGCGGGGGCCGTAATGAGCAGTTCTTC
CDR3: CASSSQVGGGRNEQFF

size: -
V: TRBV29-1
J: TRBJ2-7
D: -
DNA: TGCAGCGTCATAAGGGGAAGGGACGAGCAGTACTTC
CDR3: CSVIRGRDEQYF

size: -
V: TRBV2
J: TRBJ2-5
D: -
DNA: TGTGCCAGCAGCTACGGACTGAGGGACGCGCAGTACTTC
CDR3: CASSYGLRDAQYF

size: few
V: TRBV20-1
J: TRBJ2-1
D: -
DNA: TGCAGTGCTAGAGAAGGGAGCTCCTACAATGAGCAGTTCTTC
CDR3: CSAREGSSYNEQFF

size: many
V: TRBV20-1
J: TRBJ2-7
D: -
DNA: TGCAGTGCTAGAGAAGGAGGGGGAGAGCAGTACTTC
CDR3: CSAREGGGEQYF

size: -
V: TRBV24-1
J: TRBJ2-6
D: -
DNA: TGTGCCACCAGTGACAGACGCTCTGGGGCCAACGTCCTGACTTTC
CDR3: CATSDRRSGANVLTF

size: few
V: TRBV20-1
J: TRBJ2-1
D: TRBD1
DNA: TGCAGTCTTACCCGCCCGGGACAGGGCTCGGATGAGCAGTTCTTC
CDR3: CSLTRPGQGSDEQFF

size: -
V: TRBV6-6
J: TRBJ2-3
D: TRBD2
DNA: TGTGCCAGCAGTTACGCACTAGCGGCAAGCACAGATACGCAGTATTTT
CDR3: CASSYALAASTDTQYF

size: -
V: TRBV24-1
J: TRBJ2-2
D: -
DNA: TGTGCCACCAGTGATCCCCGGGCTACGAACACCGGGGAGCTGTTTTTT
CDR3: CATSDPRATNTGELFF

size: -
V: TRBV29-1
J: TRBJ2-2
D: -
DNA: TGCAGCGTTGGGGCAGGGAACACCGGGGAGCTGTTTTTT
CDR3: CSVGAGNTGELFF

size: -
V: TRBV20-1
J: TRBJ2-4
D: TRBD2
DNA: TGCAGTGCTAGAGGTGACGCGGGAGAGGGCATTCAGTACTTC
CDR3: CSARGDAGEGIQYF

size: few
V: TRBV6-2/TRBV6-3
J: TRBJ2-7
D: TRBD2
DNA: TGTGCCAGCAGAGGACTAGGCCCCTACGAGCAGTACTTC
CDR3: CASRGLGPYEQYF

size: -
V: TRBV28
J: TRBJ2-1
D: TRBD2
DNA: TGTGCCAGCAGATTTAGCGGGCCCCCGAGCAATGAGCAGTTCTTC
CDR3: CASRFSGPPSNEQFF

size: many
V: TRBV24-1
J: TRBJ2-3
D: TRBD2
DNA: TGTGCCACCAGTGAGCGGACTAGCGGGCGAAGCACAGATACGCAGTATTTT
CDR3: CATSERTSGRSTDTQYF

size: few
V: TRBV12-3/TRBV12-4
J: TRBJ1-2
D: TRBD1
DNA: TGTGCCAGCAACCAATACGGGACAGGCTATGGCTACACCTTC
CDR3: CASNQYGTGYGYTF

size: -
V: TRBV28
J: TRBJ1-1
D: TRBD1
DNA: TGTGCCAGCAGTTTATCAGGGGGCTTTGAAGCTTTCTTT
CDR3: CASSLSGGFEAFF

size: -
V: TRBV6-1
J: TRBJ2-1
D: TRBD2
DNA: TGTGCCAGCAGTGAAACGAGGACTAGCGGGAGCTCCTACAATGAGCAGTTCTTC
CDR3: CASSETRTSGSSYNEQFF

size: few
V: TRBV12-3/TRBV12-4
J: TRBJ2-1
D: -
DNA: TGTGCCAGCAGCGAAAGCGGGCCTTCCTACAATGAGCAGTTCTTC
CDR3: CASSESGPSYNEQFF

size: -
V: TRBV6-5
J: TRBJ2-7
D: -
DNA: TGTGCCAGCAGAAAGGACTGGGGGGCCTCCTACGAGCAGTACTTC
CDR3: CASRKDWGASYEQYF

size: many
V: TRBV20-1
J: TRBJ2-5
D: TRBD1
DNA: TGCAGTGCTCGGGACAGGTCCCAAGAGACCCAGTACTTC
CDR3: CSARDRSQETQYF

size: many
V: TRBV10-1
J: TRBJ2-7
D: -
DNA: TGCGCCAGCAGTGAGGTGGCAGGATCCTACGAGCAGTACTTC
CDR3: CASSEVAGSYEQYF

size: many
V: TRBV28
J: TRBJ2-7
D: TRBD2
DNA: TGTGCCAGCCGGACTAGCGGGAGCCCCTACGAGCAGTACTTC
CDR3: CASRTSGSPYEQYF

size: -
V: TRBV27
J: TRBJ2-3
D: TRBD1
DNA: TGTGCCGGCCTGACAGGGGGCAGTTCAGATACGCAGTATTTT
CDR3: CAGLTGGSSDTQYF

size: -
V: TRBV9
J: TRBJ2-2
D: -
DNA: TGTGCCAGCGAGGAGAACACCGGGGAGCTGTTTTTT
CDR3: CASEENTGELFF

size: -
V: TRBV28
J: TRBJ1-5
D: -
DNA: TGTGCCAGCAGTCCTCCGCGAGGGGGTAGGGGCAGCAATCAGCCCCAGCATTTT
CDR3: CASSPPRGGRGSNQPQHF

size: few
V: TRBV9
J: TRBJ2-5
D: -
DNA: TGTGCCAGCAGCGTAGAGGAGACCCAGTACTTC
CDR3: CASSVEETQYF

size: once
V: TRBV4-1
J: TRBJ1-6
D: -
DNA: TGCGCCAGCAGCCAAGAGGGTACGGGGTCACCCCTCCACTTT
CDR3: CASSQEGTGSPLHF

size: few
V: TRBV13
J: TRBJ2-3
D: TRBD2
DNA: TGTGCCAGCAGCCCGGGGACTAGTGGTACGCAGTATTTT
CDR3: CASSPGTSGTQYF

size: few
V: TRBV12-3/TRBV12-4
J: TRBJ2-7
D: -
DNA: TGTGCCAGCAGCGTGGACGGCTCCTACGAGCAGTACTTC
CDR3: CASSVDGSYEQYF

size: -
V: TRBV29-1
J: TRBJ1-1
D: TRBD1
DNA: TGCAGCGTTGGCGTGACAGGGTTTACTGAAGCTTTCTTT
CDR3: CSVGVTGFTEAFF

size: -
V: TRBV7-2
J: TRBJ2-3
D: TRBD1
DNA: TGTGCCAGCAGCTCTACCGGACAGGGGGGAGCAGATACGCAGTATTTT
CDR3: CASSSTGQGGADTQYF

size: few
V: TRBV4-2
J: TRBJ2-3
D: TRBD2
DNA: TGTGCCAGCAGCCAAAAGGGGAGTTATGGACTAGCGGGAGCAGATACGCAGTATTTT
CDR3: CASSQKGSYGLAGADTQYF

size: few
V: TRBV11-3
J: TRBJ2-5
D: -
DNA: TGTGCCAGCAGCCTAGACTCTCAGAGATCTGAGCAGTACTTC
CDR3: CASSLDSQRSEQYF

size: -
V: TRBV10-3
J: TRBJ2-5
D: -
DNA: TGTGCCAGTAGCGACAGAGGGAAAGAGACCCAGTACTTC
CDR3: CASSDRGKETQYF

size: -
V: TRBV25-1
J: TRBJ2-3
D: -
DNA: TGTGCCAGCAGTGAATGGGGGGGCTTTACCACAGATACGCAGTATTTT
CDR3: CASSEWGGFTTDTQYF

size: -
V: TRBV6-2/TRBV6-3
J: TRBJ2-2
D: -
DNA: TGTGCCAGCAGTTACGGAATTGGGGAGCTGTTTTTT
CDR3: CASSYGIGELFF

size: many
V: TRBV7-6
J: TRBJ2-7
D: -
DNA: TGTGCCAGCAGCTTAGGGATAACCCCCTACGAGCAGTACTTC
CDR3: CASSLGITPYEQYF

size: -
V: TRBV2
J: TRBJ2-3
D: -
DNA: TGTGCCAGCAGTGAAACCAGGGGCACAGATACGCAGTATTTT
CDR3: CASSETRGTDTQYF

size: -
V: TRBV7-2
J: TRBJ2-7
D: -
DNA: TGTGCCAGCAGCTTAATGATGATGAGGTACGAGCAGTACTTC
CDR3: CASSLMMMRYEQYF

size: once
V: TRBV20-1
J: TRBJ2-7
D: TRBD2
DNA: TGCAGTGTTGAGGGGAGGAGCGGGGGACTGAACAATGAGCAGTACTTC
CDR3: CSVEGRSGGLNNEQYF

size: -
V: TRBV7-2
J: TRBJ2-7
D: TRBD2
DNA: TGTGCCAGCAGCTTCAAACCAGCGGGGGGGGAAGATGAGCAGTACTTC
CDR3: CASSFKPAGGEDEQYF

size: few
V: TRBV27
J: TRBJ2-1
D: -
DNA: TGTGCCAGCAGTTCGACGGCTAGCTCCTACAATGAGCAGTTCTTC
CDR3: CASSSTASSYNEQFF

size: few
V: TRBV4-1
J: TRBJ2-7
D: -
DNA: TGCGCCAGCAGCCAAGACCATACAGGGATGCAATACTACGAGCAGTACTTC
CDR3: CASSQDHTGMQYYEQYF

size: few
V: TRBV28
J: TRBJ2-3
D: TRBD2
DNA: TGTGCCAGCAGTAGCGGGGGGGTCGCAGATACGCAGTATTTT
CDR3: CASSSGGVADTQYF

size: few
V: TRBV5-1
J: TRBJ2-5
D: -
DNA: TGCGCCAGCAGCCGGAATAGGATGTCCCAAGAGACCCAGTACTTC
CDR3: CASSRNRMSQETQYF